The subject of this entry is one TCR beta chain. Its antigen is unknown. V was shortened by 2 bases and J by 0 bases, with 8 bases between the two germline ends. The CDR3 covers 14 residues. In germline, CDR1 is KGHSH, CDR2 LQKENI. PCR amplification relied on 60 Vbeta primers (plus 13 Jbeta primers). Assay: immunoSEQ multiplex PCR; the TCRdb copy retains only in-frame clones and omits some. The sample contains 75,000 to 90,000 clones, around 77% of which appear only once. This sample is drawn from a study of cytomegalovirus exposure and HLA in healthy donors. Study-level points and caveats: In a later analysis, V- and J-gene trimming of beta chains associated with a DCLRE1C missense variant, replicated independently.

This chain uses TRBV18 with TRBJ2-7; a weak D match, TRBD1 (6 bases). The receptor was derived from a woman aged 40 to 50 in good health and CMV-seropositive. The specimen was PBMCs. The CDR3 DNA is TGTGCCAGCTCACCAACAGGGACCTCCTACGAGCAGTACTTC. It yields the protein CASSPTGTSYEQYF. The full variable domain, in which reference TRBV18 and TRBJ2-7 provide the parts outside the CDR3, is NAGVMQNPRHLVRRRGQEARLRCSPMKGHSHVYWYRQLPEEGLKFMVYLQKENIIDESGMPKERFSAEFPKEGPSILRIQQVVRGDSAAYFCASSPTGTSYEQYFGPGTRLTVT.